The clone carrying this T cell receptor (beta chain) came up a few times. These data come from a study of T cell repertoires in cytomegalovirus infection. The CDR3 has 12 amino acids. Germline CDR1 is MNHNY and CDR2 is SVGAGI (reference sequence). V lost 8 bases and J 7 bases, leaving 12 bases between the germline ends. TCRdb reprocessed the reads via MiXCR and lists one record per CDR3 protein. The sample holds about 180,000 distinct CDR3 sequences; 15% to 20% are singletons and the top ten take less than 25%. The rearrangement uses TRBV6-6 and TRBJ2-1; possible D gene TRBD1, 6 bases. The sample was CD8+ T cells from PBMCs. The origin of this receptor is a human donor in good health (CMV status not recorded). Some clones in this sample may be carry-over from other donors' samples. CDR3 sequence: CASGSQGNEQFF. The CDR3 region has the DNA TGTGCCAGCGGATCACAGGGAAATGAGCAGTTCTTC.